This TCR beta chain was found in a study of beta chain features in type 1 diabetes. Study conclusions and caveats: The VDJ junctions of type 1 diabetes patients carried fewer insertions and more deletions. The study left unresolved whether HLA type influences TCRB rearrangement. Shorter TCRB CDR3s, moderately but significantly so, were found in Type 1 diabetes patients in all four CD4+ subsets.

Comment on this clone: Its antigen is not known.

Sorting based on CD45RO/CCR7/CD25/CD127/CD95/CD27 separated CD4+ naive, central memory, regulatory and stem cell-like memory cells. Since all of the isolated RNA was reverse transcribed, expressed TCRB transcripts were what got sequenced. TCRdb's table, derived via immunoSEQ multiplex PCR, lists solely in-frame clones and lacks some. The sample lists hundreds of thousands of clones, around 13% seen once, with approximately 0.038% in the top ten. CDR1 and CDR2 (germline): SEHNR, FQNEAQ (reference sequence). V lost 5 bases, J lost 3 bases, and 9 bases lay in between. The CDR3 has 13 residues. This TCR was sampled from a young man in good health. Specimen: naive CD4+ T cells from blood. The chain links TRBV7-9 to TRBJ2-3; D gene uncertain. CDR3 in DNA: TGTGCCAGCAGCACCCGAGAGACAGATACGCAGTATTTT. Translating gives CASSTRETDTQYF.